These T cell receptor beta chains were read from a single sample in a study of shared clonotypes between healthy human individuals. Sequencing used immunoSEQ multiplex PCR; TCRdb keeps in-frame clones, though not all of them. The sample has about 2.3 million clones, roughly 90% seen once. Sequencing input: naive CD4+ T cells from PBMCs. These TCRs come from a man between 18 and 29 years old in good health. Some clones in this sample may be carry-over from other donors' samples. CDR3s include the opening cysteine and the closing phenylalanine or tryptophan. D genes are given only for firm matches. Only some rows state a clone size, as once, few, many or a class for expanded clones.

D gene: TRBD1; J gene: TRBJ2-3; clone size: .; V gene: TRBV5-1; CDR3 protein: CASSFQGATPDTQYF; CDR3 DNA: TGCGCCAGCAGCTTCCAGGGGGCTACTCCAGATACGCAGTATTTT
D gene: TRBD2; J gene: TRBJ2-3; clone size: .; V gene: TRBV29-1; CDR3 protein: CSVGGGSTDTQYF; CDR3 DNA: TGCAGCGTTGGCGGGGGAAGCACAGATACGCAGTATTTT
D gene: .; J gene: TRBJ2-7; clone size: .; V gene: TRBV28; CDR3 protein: CASTPAGGGGYEQYF; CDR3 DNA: TGTGCCAGCACCCCCGCAGGGGGGGGTGGCTACGAGCAGTACTTC
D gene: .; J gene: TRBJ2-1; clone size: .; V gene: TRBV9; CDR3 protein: CASSVSPGLGSNEQFF; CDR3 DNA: TGTGCCAGCAGCGTCAGTCCGGGCCTAGGTAGTAATGAGCAGTTCTTC
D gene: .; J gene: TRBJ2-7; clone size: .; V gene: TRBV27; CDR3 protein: CASSRLKDDEQYF; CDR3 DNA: TGTGCCAGCAGTCGATTAAAGGACGACGAGCAGTACTTC
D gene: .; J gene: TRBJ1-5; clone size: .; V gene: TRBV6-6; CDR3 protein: CASSRKGLKVNQPQHF; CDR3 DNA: TGTGCCAGCAGTCGTAAGGGGCTCAAGGTCAATCAGCCCCAGCATTTT
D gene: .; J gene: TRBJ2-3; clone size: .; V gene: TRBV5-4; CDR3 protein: CASSVSGADTQYF; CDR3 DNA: TGTGCCAGCAGCGTTTCAGGGGCAGATACGCAGTATTTT
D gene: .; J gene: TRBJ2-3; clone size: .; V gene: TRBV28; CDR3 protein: CASSPSGSYTDTQYF; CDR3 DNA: TGTGCCAGCAGTCCCTCCGGGAGTTACACAGATACGCAGTATTTT
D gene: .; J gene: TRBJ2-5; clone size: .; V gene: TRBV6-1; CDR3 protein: CASSDLPPQYF; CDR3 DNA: TGTGCCAGCAGTGATCTCCCCCCCCAGTACTTC
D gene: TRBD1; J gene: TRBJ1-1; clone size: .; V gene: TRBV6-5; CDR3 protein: CASRGGGTAEAFF; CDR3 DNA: TGTGCCAGCAGAGGGGGCGGTACGGCTGAAGCTTTCTTT
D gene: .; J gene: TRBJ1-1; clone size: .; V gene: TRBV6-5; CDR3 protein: CASSYRDTEAFF; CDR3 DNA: TGTGCCAGCAGTTACAGGGACACTGAAGCTTTCTTT
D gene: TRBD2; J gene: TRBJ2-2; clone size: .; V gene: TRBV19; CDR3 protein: CASRDSGRDRELFF; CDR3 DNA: TGTGCCAGTAGGGATAGCGGGAGGGACAGGGAGCTGTTTTTT
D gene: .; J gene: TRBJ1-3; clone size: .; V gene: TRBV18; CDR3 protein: CASSSGPAGNTIYF; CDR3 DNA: TGTGCCAGCTCATCGGGACCGGCAGGGAACACCATATATTTT
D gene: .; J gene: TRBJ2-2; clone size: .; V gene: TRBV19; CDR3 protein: CASGRTQNTGELFF; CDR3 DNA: TGTGCCAGTGGCCGGACTCAAAACACCGGGGAGCTGTTTTTT
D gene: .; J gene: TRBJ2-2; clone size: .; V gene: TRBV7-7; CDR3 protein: CASSLASGGDGELFF; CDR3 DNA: TGTGCCAGCAGCTTAGCTTCCGGAGGGGACGGGGAGCTGTTTTTT
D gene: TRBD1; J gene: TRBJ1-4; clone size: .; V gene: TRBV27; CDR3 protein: CASSFRGRSEKLFF; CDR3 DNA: TGTGCCAGCAGTTTCAGGGGGAGGAGTGAAAAACTGTTTTTT
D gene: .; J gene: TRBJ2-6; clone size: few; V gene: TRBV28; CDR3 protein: CASRVRGVGANVLTF; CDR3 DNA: TGTGCCAGCAGAGTCCGGGGTGTAGGGGCCAACGTCCTGACTTTC
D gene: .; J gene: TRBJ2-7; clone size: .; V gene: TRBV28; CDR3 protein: CASSAVGEQYF; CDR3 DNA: TGTGCCAGCAGTGCAGTTGGAGAGCAGTACTTC
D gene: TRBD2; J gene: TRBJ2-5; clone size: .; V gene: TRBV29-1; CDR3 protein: CSAGGRAGETQYF; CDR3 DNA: TGCAGCGCTGGCGGGAGGGCGGGGGAGACCCAGTACTTC
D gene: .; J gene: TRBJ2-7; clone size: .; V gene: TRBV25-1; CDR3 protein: CASSEQGIEQYF; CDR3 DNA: TGTGCCAGCAGTGAACAGGGGATTGAGCAGTACTTC
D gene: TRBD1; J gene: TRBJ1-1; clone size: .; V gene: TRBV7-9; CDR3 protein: CASSLGQGDNTEAFF; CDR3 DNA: TGTGCCAGCAGCTTAGGACAGGGGGATAACACTGAAGCTTTCTTT
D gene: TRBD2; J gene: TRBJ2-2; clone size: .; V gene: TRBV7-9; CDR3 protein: CASSPLAGGNTGELFF; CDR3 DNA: TGTGCCAGCAGCCCGCTAGCGGGAGGAAACACCGGGGAGCTGTTTTTT
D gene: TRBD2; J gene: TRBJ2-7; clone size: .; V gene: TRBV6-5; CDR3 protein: CASSLWTSGSSYEQYF; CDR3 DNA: TGTGCCAGCAGTTTGTGGACTAGCGGGAGCTCCTACGAGCAGTACTTC
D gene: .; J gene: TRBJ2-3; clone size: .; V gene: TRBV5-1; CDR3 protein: CASSRTPTDTQYF; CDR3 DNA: TGCGCCAGCAGCCGGACGCCGACGGATACGCAGTATTTT
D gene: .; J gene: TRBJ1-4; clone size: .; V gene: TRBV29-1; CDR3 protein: CGGGTPMGEKLFF; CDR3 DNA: TGCGGAGGCGGGACCCCGATGGGTGAAAAACTGTTTTTT
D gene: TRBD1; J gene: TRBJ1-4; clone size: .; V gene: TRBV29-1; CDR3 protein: CSVRTGYTNEKLFF; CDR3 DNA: TGCAGCGTTCGGACAGGCTATACTAATGAAAAACTGTTTTTT
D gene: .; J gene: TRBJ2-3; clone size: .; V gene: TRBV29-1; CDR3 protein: CSSRPLLSTDTQYF; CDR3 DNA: TGCAGCTCACGACCTTTACTTAGCACAGATACGCAGTATTTT
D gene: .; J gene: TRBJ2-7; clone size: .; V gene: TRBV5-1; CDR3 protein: CASSSGPTYEQYF; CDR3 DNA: TGCGCCAGCAGCTCCGGACCAACCTACGAGCAGTACTTC
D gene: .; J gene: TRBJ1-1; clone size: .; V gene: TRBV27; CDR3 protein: CASSPTPQYTEAFF; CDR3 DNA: TGTGCCAGCAGTCCCACGCCGCAGTACACTGAAGCTTTCTTT
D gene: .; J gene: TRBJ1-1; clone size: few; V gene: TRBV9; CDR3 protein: CASSVEGKGTEAFF; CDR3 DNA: TGTGCCAGCAGCGTGGAAGGGAAGGGGACTGAAGCTTTCTTT
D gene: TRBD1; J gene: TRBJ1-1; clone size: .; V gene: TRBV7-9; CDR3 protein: CASSSAGGNTEAFF; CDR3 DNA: TGTGCCAGCAGCTCAGCAGGGGGTAACACTGAAGCTTTCTTT
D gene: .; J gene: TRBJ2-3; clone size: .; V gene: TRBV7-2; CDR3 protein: CASRTQGLDDTQYF; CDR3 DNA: TGTGCCAGCAGGACACAGGGTTTGGATGATACGCAGTATTTT
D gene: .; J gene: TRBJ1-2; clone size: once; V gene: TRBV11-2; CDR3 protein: CASSSLQGTNYGYTF; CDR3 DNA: TGTGCCAGCAGCTCCTTACAGGGTACTAACTATGGCTACACCTTC
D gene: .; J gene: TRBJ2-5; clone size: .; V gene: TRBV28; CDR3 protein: CASSPRDRLMGTQYF; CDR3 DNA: TGTGCCAGCAGTCCCCGGGACCGCCTTATGGGGACCCAGTACTTC
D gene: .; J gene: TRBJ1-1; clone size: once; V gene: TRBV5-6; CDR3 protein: CASSLVSARQNTEAFF; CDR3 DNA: TGTGCCAGCAGCTTGGTTTCTGCGAGGCAGAACACTGAAGCTTTCTTT
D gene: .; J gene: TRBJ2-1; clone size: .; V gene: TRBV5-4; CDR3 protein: CASSGSGVTYNEQFF; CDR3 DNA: TGTGCCAGCAGCGGCTCAGGGGTAACCTACAATGAGCAGTTCTTC
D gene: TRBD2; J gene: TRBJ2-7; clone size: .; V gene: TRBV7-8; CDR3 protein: CASSSRLAGSSYEQYF; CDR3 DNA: TGTGCCAGCAGCTCGAGACTAGCGGGTAGCTCCTACGAGCAGTACTTC
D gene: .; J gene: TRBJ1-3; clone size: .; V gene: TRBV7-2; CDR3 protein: CASSLVGSVNGNTIYF; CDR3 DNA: TGTGCCAGCAGCTTAGTCGGCAGCGTCAATGGAAACACCATATATTTT
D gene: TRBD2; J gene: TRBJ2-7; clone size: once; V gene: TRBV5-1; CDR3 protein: CASSLSSGTYYEQYF; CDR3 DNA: TGCGCCAGCAGCTTGAGTAGCGGGACTTACTACGAGCAGTACTTC
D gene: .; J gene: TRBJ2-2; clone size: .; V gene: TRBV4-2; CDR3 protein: CASSLVWGSNTGELFF; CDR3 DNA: TGTGCCAGCAGCCTGGTATGGGGGAGCAACACCGGGGAGCTGTTTTTT
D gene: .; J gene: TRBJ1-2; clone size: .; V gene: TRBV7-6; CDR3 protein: CASSSPAQWGYTF; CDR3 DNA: TGTGCCAGCAGCTCCCCTGCTCAGTGGGGCTACACCTTC
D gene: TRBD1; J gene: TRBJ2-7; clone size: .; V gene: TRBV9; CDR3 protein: CASSRGQGAIEQYF; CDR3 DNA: TGTGCCAGCAGCAGAGGGCAGGGGGCGATTGAGCAGTACTTC
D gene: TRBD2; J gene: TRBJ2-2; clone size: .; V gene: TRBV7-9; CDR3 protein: CASSLATSGSVGELFF; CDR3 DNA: TGTGCCAGCAGCTTAGCAACTAGCGGGAGTGTCGGGGAGCTGTTTTTT
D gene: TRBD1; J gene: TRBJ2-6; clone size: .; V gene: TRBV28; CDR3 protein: CASSLWQGAGGANVLTF; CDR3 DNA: TGTGCCAGCAGTTTATGGCAGGGGGCGGGGGGGGCCAACGTCCTGACTTTC
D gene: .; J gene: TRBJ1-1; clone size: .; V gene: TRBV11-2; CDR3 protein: CASSLAGGEAFF; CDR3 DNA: TGTGCCAGCAGCTTAGCCGGGGGTGAAGCTTTCTTT
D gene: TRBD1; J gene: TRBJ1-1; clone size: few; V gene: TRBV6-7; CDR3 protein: CASSSDRETEAFF; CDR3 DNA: TGTGCCAGCAGCAGTGACAGGGAGACTGAAGCTTTCTTT
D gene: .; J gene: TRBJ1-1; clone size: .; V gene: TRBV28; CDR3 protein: CASSQQGITEAFF; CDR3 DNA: TGTGCCAGCAGCCAACAGGGAATCACTGAAGCTTTCTTT
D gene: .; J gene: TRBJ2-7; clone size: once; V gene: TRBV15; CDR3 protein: CATKIWGAFHEQYF; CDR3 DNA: TGTGCCACTAAAATTTGGGGGGCTTTCCACGAGCAGTACTTC
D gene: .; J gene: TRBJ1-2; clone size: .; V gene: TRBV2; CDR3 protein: CASSANQGLFYGYTF; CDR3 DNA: TGTGCCAGCAGTGCTAATCAAGGGCTTTTCTATGGCTACACCTTC
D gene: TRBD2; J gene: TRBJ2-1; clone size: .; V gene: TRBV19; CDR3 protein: CASSMETSGSTTYNEQFF; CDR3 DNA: TGTGCCAGTAGTATGGAAACTAGCGGGAGTACTACATACAATGAGCAGTTCTTC
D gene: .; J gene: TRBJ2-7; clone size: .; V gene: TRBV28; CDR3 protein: CASGSGTTSYEQYF; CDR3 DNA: TGTGCCAGCGGGAGCGGAACTACGTCCTACGAGCAGTACTTC
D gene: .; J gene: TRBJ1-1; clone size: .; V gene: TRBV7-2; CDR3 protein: CASSSRGANTEAFF; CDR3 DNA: TGTGCCAGCAGCTCTCGAGGGGCGAACACTGAAGCTTTCTTT
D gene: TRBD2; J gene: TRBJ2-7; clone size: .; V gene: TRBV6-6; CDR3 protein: CARGGYEQYF; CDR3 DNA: TGTGCCAGGGGGGGGTACGAGCAGTACTTC